This T cell receptor (beta chain) was observed in a study of OX40 agonist ivuxolimab in advanced cancers. Study as a whole: Checkpoint inhibitors had been given previously to 35% to 50% of patients.

The count of this clone is one. Here immunoSEQ multiplex PCR was the method, and the copy in TCRdb shows in-frame clones only, minus some. Seen here are 40,000 to 45,000 clones, over 65% observed once, and the top ten hold roughly 20%. CDR3 size: 14 residues. V gave up 3 bases and J gave up 2 bases; unmatched junction bases: 4. Germline lookup yields CDR1 SGHRS and CDR2 YFSETQ. V usage is TRBV5-1 and J usage is TRBJ1-1, with 7 positions matching TRBD1. This TCR came from an adult with an advanced solid tumor such as melanoma, head and neck, liver or kidney cancer. The material was CD4+ or CD8+ T cells sorted from blood, obtained in a trial of the OX40 agonist ivuxolimab. The DNA for the CDR3 is TGCGCCAGCAGCTCCGGGACAGCCAACACTGAAGCTTTCTTT. Translating gives CASSSGTANTEAFF.